Shown below are 23 T cell receptor beta chains from a single sample sequenced in a study of blood T cells in healthy people across ages. It was with a sample-barcoded 5' primer and a J-beta primer mix that a second PCR of roughly 7 to 11 cycles was run. TCRdb redid the calling of the 5' RACE reads with MiXCR, one entry per CDR3 protein. The table has around 1,000,000 distinct CDR3 sequences, roughly 24% seen once; the top ten hold around 0.75%. Another study also made use of these data, one on T cells of mothers and their children.

Material: blood. These receptor sequences come from a girl under 10 years old in good health.

A few counts support this clonotype. J is TRBJ1-5 and V is TRBV27; D gene unclear. Germline loops: CDR1 MNHEY, CDR2 SMNVEV (reference sequence). With 5 bases removed from V and 3 bases from J, the gap between germline ends came to 11 bases. This CDR3 region has 14 residues. This CDR3 is CASSPHGDNQPQHF. As DNA, the CDR3 is TGTGCCAGCAGTCCGCATGGGGACAATCAGCCCCAGCATTTT.

This clonotype was counted only a few times. For the CDR3, the DNA is TGTGCCAGCAGTTCTGACAGTCACCAGCCCCAGCATTTT. As protein: CASSSDSHQPQHF. This chain uses TRBV6-5 with TRBJ1-5, with D perhaps TRBD1 (5 bases). The V and J ends lost 4 bases and 7 bases respectively, with 11 bases between them. The CDR3 consists of 13 residues. Per germline, CDR1 MNHEY and CDR2 SVGAGI.

The rearrangement joins TRBV29-1 to TRBJ2-3; 7 bases agree with TRBD2. The V gene end was trimmed by 7 bases and the J gene end by 2 bases; junction bases not matched to a gene: 27. The CDR3 loop spans 20 amino acids. Germline-derived CDR1 and CDR2 are SQVTM and ANQGSEA. The CDR3: CSAWGGFGLAETSLTDTQYF. DNA for the CDR3: TGCAGCGCGTGGGGGGGATTCGGGCTAGCGGAAACTTCCCTCACAGATACGCAGTATTTT.

This clonotype was recorded at least ten times. The junction departs from the called germline gene at one end, perhaps through a read error. V and J are TRBV5-1 and TRBJ2-5; D not resolved. From germline, CDR1 is SGHRS and CDR2 YFSETQ. The CDR3 sequence is 12 residues long. The CDR3 loop is CASSLTQETQYF. Written as DNA, the CDR3 is TGTGCCAGCAGCTTGACACAAGAGACCCAGTACTTC.

This clonotype came up a few times. The CDR3 DNA reads as TGTGCCATCAGTGATGTCATCGGGGGGAGCGCTGAAGCTTTCTTT. Its translation is CAISDVIGGSAEAFF. This chain uses TRBV10-3 with TRBJ1-1; possibly TRBD1 for D (5 bases). The CDR3 totals 15 residues. Germline V gene data show CDR1 as ENHRY and CDR2 as SYGVKD. The ends were cut back, 3 bases at V and 6 bases at J, with 17 bases in the middle.

This clonotype has only one observation. The V gene is TRBV24-1, the J gene TRBJ1-4; a possible D gene is TRBD1 (5 bases). The ends were cut back, 3 bases at V and 6 bases at J, with 13 bases in the middle. CDR3 length equals 15 residues. Germline CDR1 reads KGHDR; CDR2 reads SFDVKD. CDR3 sequence reads: CATSDVNGTHEKLFF. The CDR3 nucleotides are TGTGCCACCAGTGATGTTAACGGGACGCATGAAAAACTGTTTTTT.

This chain connects TRBV6-1 to TRBJ2-5, with TRBD2 identical over 12 bases. TRBJ2-7 matches the DNA end more closely, so the J call is doubtful. The CDR3 is 17 residues long. Germline CDR1 reads MNHNS; CDR2 reads SASEGT. The CDR3 here is CASRIEKGLAGYYEQYF. DNA of the CDR3: TGTGCCAGCAGGATAGAAAAGGGACTAGCGGGTTATTACGAGCAGTACTTC.

J is TRBJ2-3 and V is TRBV7-2; D is unresolved. V lost 5 bases to trimming and J lost 2 bases, with 17 bases between them. CDR1 is SGHTA and CDR2 is FQGNSA in the germline V gene. The CDR3 sequence is 16 residues long. The CDR3 region is CASSTDTRTYTDTQYF. The CDR3 DNA is TGTGCCAGCAGCACCGACACCAGGACCTACACAGATACGCAGTATTTT. Complete variable domain (other parts from reference TRBV7-2 and TRBJ2-3): GAGVSQSPSNKVTEKGKDVELRCDPISGHTALYWYRQSLGQGLEFLIYFQGNSAPDKSGLPSDRFSAERTGGSVSTLTIQRTQQEDSAVYLCASSTDTRTYTDTQYFGPGTRLTVL.

This clonotype was seen a handful of times. The chain employs TRBV5-1 and TRBJ2-5, with D possibly matching TRBD1 (8 bases). The CDR3 is 14 amino acids. The germline V and J ends were trimmed by 4 bases and 4 bases, with 14 bases remaining between them. Germline V lookup: CDR1 SGHRS, CDR2 YFSETQ. CDR3 sequence: CASSTTGGGETQYF. In DNA form, the CDR3 reads TGCGCCAGCAGCACAACAGGGGGGGGAGAGACCCAGTACTTC.

The CDR3 reads CSASVIQYQETQYF. The CDR3 DNA reads as TGCAGTGCCTCGGTCATCCAGTACCAAGAGACCCAGTACTTC. The chain uses TRBV20-1 and TRBJ2-5, with D unresolved. The germline gives CDR1 DFQATT, CDR2 SNEGSKA (reference sequence). V lost 6 bases, J lost 0 bases, and 14 bases lay in between. The CDR3 consists of 14 residues.

The chain combines TRBV20-1 with TRBJ2-4, with D hard to call. Germline loops: CDR1 DFQATT, CDR2 SNEGSKA (reference sequence). Trimming shortened V by 3 bases and J by 5 bases, and 5 bases separated the two germline ends. The CDR3 has 11 residues. CDR3: CSASGENIQYF. The DNA for the CDR3 is TGCAGTGCTAGTGGCGAAAACATTCAGTACTTC.

The CDR3 protein is CASRQQGNGELFF. The CDR3 coding sequence is TGTGCCAGTAGACAGCAGGGTAACGGGGAGCTGTTTTTT. The V call is TRBV19, the J call TRBJ2-2, with D possibly matching TRBD1 (5 bases). This CDR3 has 13 residues. V gave up 6 bases and J gave up 7 bases, with 12 bases separating them. Germline V lookup: CDR1 LNHDA, CDR2 SQIVND (reference sequence).

The CDR3, as DNA: TGTGCCAGCAGCTTAGAGATCGGGGCTCGTCAATATGGCTACACCTTC. It encodes CASSLEIGARQYGYTF. The rearrangement links TRBV7-2 to TRBJ1-2; maybe TRBD1 (5 bases). Germline V CDR1 and CDR2: SGHTA, FQGNSA. Trimming stripped 1 base from V and 5 bases from J, with 17 bases between. The CDR3 runs to 16 residues.

The chain links TRBV7-2 to TRBJ2-6, with D hard to call. V lost 4 bases and J 0 bases, leaving 13 bases between the germline ends. Germline-derived CDR1 and CDR2 are SGHTA and FQGNSA. CDR3 length: 17 residues. The CDR3 sequence is CASSSQSLISGANVLTF. The CDR3 DNA is TGTGCCAGCAGCTCACAGTCTCTAATCTCTGGGGCCAACGTCCTGACTTTC.

This clonotype was counted only a few times. A much larger clone sits a single nucleotide away, making a read error possible. The rearrangement joins TRBV3-1 to TRBJ2-5; 9 bases line up with TRBD2. CDR1 and CDR2 from the germline V gene are LGHDT and YNNKEL (reference sequence). This CDR3 is 17 amino acids long. V gave up 5 bases and J gave up 2 bases; unmatched junction bases: 12. CDR3 coding DNA: TGTGCCAGCAGCAAACGGGCGGGAGGGGGCCTTCAAGAGACCCAGTACTTC. It translates to CASSKRAGGGLQETQYF.

This clonotype was detected a few times. The chain employs TRBV7-2 and TRBJ2-7; TRBD1 agrees at 7 bases. After removal of 6 bases from V and 11 bases from J, the junction contained 19 bases not matched to a gene. The CDR3 is 15 amino acids. Germline values: CDR1 SGHTA, CDR2 FQGNSA. CDR3 in amino acids: CASSSQGLPDRVKYF. DNA for the CDR3: TGTGCCAGCAGTTCCCAGGGCCTCCCCGACAGGGTGAAGTACTTC.

This clonotype was found a few times. The chain links TRBV6-1 to TRBJ2-4, with no clear D. CDR3 length: 14 residues. CDR1 MNHNS and CDR2 SASEGT come from the germline V gene. V was cut by 5 bases and J by 6 bases, with 14 bases left in between. This chain's CDR3 is CASSPRVGPNIQYF. CDR3 sequence (DNA): TGTGCCAGCAGTCCCCGGGTCGGTCCAAACATTCAGTACTTC.

This chain connects TRBV6-6 to TRBJ1-2; D is possibly TRBD1 (6 bases). The CDR3 contains 15 residues. Between the trimmed V and J ends, which lost 0 bases and 5 bases, there was a span of 13 bases. Per the germline V gene, CDR1 is MNHNY and CDR2 is SVGAGI (reference sequence). The CDR3 region has the DNA TGTGCCAGCAGTTACTCGGACAGTCTCTATTATGGCTACACCTTC. It specifies CASSYSDSLYYGYTF.

In its sample, this clonotype was seen a few times. The genes are TRBV29-1 and TRBJ2-3; TRBD2 matches at 9 bases. After removal of 3 bases from V and 6 bases from J, the junction contained 7 bases not matched to a gene. The CDR3 is 14 amino acids. Germline lookup yields CDR1 SQVTM and CDR2 ANQGSEA. CDR3 sequence: CSVEAGGPGDTQYF. For the CDR3, the DNA is TGCAGCGTTGAGGCGGGAGGGCCGGGCGATACGCAGTATTTT.

This clonotype has ten or more counts. This chain links TRBV5-6 with TRBJ2-7, with 9 bases that match TRBD1. The germline gives CDR1 SGHDT, CDR2 YYEEEE. V trimming: 4 bases; J trimming: 8 bases; junction bases outside the gene matches: 13. The CDR3 extends over 15 amino acids. CDR3 sequence (DNA): TGTGCCAGCAGCGACTTCGGGACAGGGTTAAGTAAGCAGTACTTC. It encodes CASSDFGTGLSKQYF.

This clonotype has a handful of counts. The chain recombines TRBV29-1 with TRBJ2-1, with 9 bases fitting TRBD1. The DNA end lines up better with TRBJ2-7; the J call may be wrong. The germline V gene encodes CDR1 SQVTM and CDR2 ANQGSEA. This CDR3 comprises 13 residues. The CDR3 DNA is TGCAGCGTTGTACAGGGGGCTTCCTACGAGCAGTACTTC. It yields the protein CSVVQGASYEQYF.

This clonotype was detected only a few times. V and J are TRBV7-2 and TRBJ2-6; D unresolved. V lost 1 base and J lost 0, with 10 bases in between. The germline CDR1 and CDR2 sequences are SGHTA and FQGNSA. This CDR3 is 17 amino acids long. The CDR3 spells CASSLVMARSGANVLTF. Written as DNA, the CDR3 is TGTGCCAGCAGCTTAGTTATGGCCCGCTCTGGGGCCAACGTCCTGACTTTC.

V and J are TRBV9 and TRBJ1-2; possible D gene TRBD1, 6 bases. The CDR3 contains 15 residues. Trimming took 3 bases from V and 8 from J, leaving 20 bases between them. The germline CDR1 and CDR2 sequences are SGDLS and YYNGEE. The CDR3 is CASSAPGAINRGYTF. CDR3 bases: TGTGCCAGCAGCGCCCCGGGGGCGATTAACAGGGGCTACACCTTC. The variable domain in full, with the rest retrieved from reference TRBV9 and TRBJ1-2, is DSGVTQTPKHLITATGQRVTLRCSPRSGDLSVYWYQQSLDQGLQFLIQYYNGEERAKGNILERFSAQQFPDLHSELNLSSLELGDSALYFCASSAPGAINRGYTFGSGTRLTVV.